These 10 T cell receptor beta chains originate from one sample sequenced in a study of Graves' ophthalmopathy and Graves' hyperthyroidism. The study amplified TCR beta CDR3 regions using RNA transcripts. Second-round multiplex PCR followed a first-round RT-PCR using HTBI primers. TCRdb re-called the multiplex PCR reads with MiXCR, one entry per CDR3 protein. The table includes about 700,000 distinct CDR3 sequences, roughly two fifths detected once. The sequenced material came from peripheral blood. These receptors were obtained from an adult man with Graves' ophthalmopathy.

Ten or more counts support this clonotype. The chain is built from TRBV6-5 and TRBJ1-1; perhaps TRBD1 as D (5 bases). Trimming removed 6 bases from V and 4 bases from J, with 12 bases in between. The V gene's germline CDR1 is MNHEY and CDR2 SVGAGI. This CDR3 comprises 13 residues. The DNA for the CDR3 is TGTGCCAGCAGATATACCACAGGCACTGAAGCTTTCTTT. This gives the protein CASRYTTGTEAFF.

As for this clonotype: The CDR3 ends on some other residue instead of the conserved phenylalanine or tryptophan, so this is likely a read error. This chain connects TRBV29-1 to TRBJ2-5; D could derive from TRBD1 or TRBD2 (5 bases each). V lost 4 bases to trimming and J lost 1 base, with 10 bases between them. CDR3 length: 13 residues. Per germline, CDR1 SQVTM and CDR2 ANQGSEA. In DNA form, the CDR3 reads TGCAGCGTTGCCATGGGACCCCAAGAGACCCAGTACTCC. It encodes CSVAMGPQETQYS.

This clonotype has only a few counts. The CDR3 bases are TGCGCCAGCAGCTTTACGGGACTCTCGGGGGAGCAGTACTTC. The encoded protein is CASSFTGLSGEQYF. The V and J genes are TRBV5-1 and TRBJ2-7; D possibly corresponds to TRBD2 (6 bases). The CDR3 has 14 residues. The V gene's germline CDR1 is SGHRS and CDR2 YFSETQ. V gave up 2 bases and J gave up 7 bases, with 16 bases separating them. Full variable domain (missing parts from reference TRBV5-1 and TRBJ2-7): KAGVTQTPRYLIKTRGQQVTLSCSPISGHRSVSWYQQTPGQGLQFLFEYFSETQRNKGNFPGRFSGRQFSNSRSEMNVSTLELGDSALYLCASSFTGLSGEQYFGPGTRLTVT.

A few counts support this clonotype. The rearrangement joins TRBV7-2 to TRBJ2-3; D not resolved. V was shortened by 4 bases and J by 2 bases, with 4 bases between the two germline ends. Germline lookup yields CDR1 SGHTA and CDR2 FQGNSA. The CDR3 has 12 residues. CDR3 bases: TGTGCCAGCAGCTACTACACAGATACGCAGTATTTT. It encodes CASSYYTDTQYF. Drawing the rest from reference TRBV7-2 and TRBJ2-3, the complete variable domain is GAGVSQSPSNKVTEKGKDVELRCDPISGHTALYWYRQSLGQGLEFLIYFQGNSAPDKSGLPSDRFSAERTGGSVSTLTIQRTQQEDSAVYLCASSYYTDTQYFGPGTRLTVL.

The V gene is TRBV29-1, the J gene TRBJ1-2; D gene unclear. V was shortened by 6 bases and J by 5 bases, with 22 bases between the two germline ends. This CDR3 has 15 residues. Germline values: CDR1 SQVTM, CDR2 ANQGSEA. The CDR3 spells CSVMGGTDDRYGYTF. In DNA form, the CDR3 reads TGCAGCGTCATGGGTGGAACAGACGATCGGTATGGCTACACCTTC.

This clonotype was seen repeatedly, ten times or more. The chain employs TRBV11-1 and TRBJ2-2, with no clear D. V shed 1 base and J shed 0 bases, with 9 bases lying between them. From germline, CDR1 is SGHAT and CDR2 FQDESV (reference sequence). CDR3 size: 16 residues. The CDR3 here is CASSLGRGTNTGELFF. CDR3 DNA sequence: TGTGCCAGCAGCTTAGGAAGAGGCACGAACACCGGGGAGCTGTTTTTT.

The V gene is TRBV4-2, the J gene TRBJ1-2; TRBD1 matches at 7 bases. From germline, CDR1 is LGHNA and CDR2 YNFKEQ. This CDR3 region has 15 residues. V was clipped by 6 bases and J by 5 bases; unmatched bases: 12. The CDR3 is CASRYEPGQPYGYTF. DNA for the CDR3: TGTGCCAGCAGATATGAACCGGGACAGCCGTATGGCTACACCTTC.

This clonotype was observed a handful of times. J is TRBJ1-6 and V is TRBV20-1; 9 nucleotides match TRBD1. This CDR3 has 16 residues. Germline CDR1 DFQATT, CDR2 SNEGSKA (reference sequence). V lost 0 bases and J lost 4; bases outside the gene matches: 4. Written as DNA, the CDR3 is TGCAGTGCTAGAGAGAACAGGGGGCTGTATAATTCACCCCTCCACTTT. This translates into CSARENRGLYNSPLHF.

This clonotype was observed a few times. V is TRBV4-2 and J is TRBJ1-1; 11 bases match TRBD1. The CDR3 contains 16 residues. V trimming: 0 bases; J trimming: 6 bases; junction bases outside the gene matches: 6. The germline V gene encodes CDR1 LGHNA and CDR2 YNFKEQ. The CDR3 is CASSQDRRTGGSEAFF. The CDR3 DNA follows: TGTGCCAGCAGCCAAGACCGAAGGACAGGGGGCTCTGAAGCTTTCTTT.

This rearrangement joins TRBV7-2 to TRBJ1-5; the D gene is possibly TRBD1 (5 bases). Trimming removed 5 bases from V and 1 base from J, with 12 bases in between. The length of the CDR3 is 15 residues. CDR1 is SGHTA, CDR2 FQGNSA, per germline. The CDR3 sequence: CASSTSPGSNQPQHF. CDR3 bases: TGTGCCAGCAGCACCTCTCCAGGGAGCAATCAGCCCCAGCATTTT.